This TCR beta chain is drawn from a study of cytomegalovirus exposure and HLA in healthy donors. TCRdb's table, derived via immunoSEQ multiplex PCR, lists solely in-frame clones and lacks some. The table includes 150,000 to 200,000 clones, just under 85% detected once. Findings of the study overall: The authors listed 150 to 200 TCR beta chains as cytomegalovirus-associated. Most TCR sequences proved rare, with some public TCRs found in many donors.

The CDR3 is made up of 14 amino acids. Trimming took off 0 bases at V and 0 bases at J, with 6 bases between the two ends. Germline V gene data show CDR1 as SGHRS and CDR2 as YFSETQ. A note on this clone: Antigen specificity is unknown.

The rearrangement joins TRBV5-1 to TRBJ1-2; D ambiguous. The sequenced sample was PBMCs. This TCR came from a man aged 30-40 years in good health and CMV-seropositive. CDR3 protein: CASSLESPNYGYTF. The CDR3 nucleotides read TGCGCCAGCAGCTTGGAAAGCCCTAACTATGGCTACACCTTC.